The sequence of this T cell receptor beta chain was determined in a study of cytomegalovirus exposure and HLA in healthy donors. The study ran its PCR with 60 Vbeta and 13 Jbeta primers. The protocol was immunoSEQ multiplex PCR, while the TCRdb copy is restricted to in-frame clones and leaves out a portion. The sample holds tens of thousands of clones, approximately 57% seen once. The germline V gene encodes CDR1 SGHNT and CDR2 YENEEA. This CDR3 is built from 15 residues. The germline V and J ends were trimmed by 3 bases and 6 bases, with 14 bases remaining between them. In the case of this clone: Its target is unknown.

Study-level results: The productive fraction for most TCR beta V segments was about 87% or about 30% in an earlier analysis. The analysis excluded some indistinguishable V segments, including TRBV6-2 and TRBV6-3. Reports indicated that the classifier achieved high specificity and sensitivity in diagnosing cytomegalovirus status. The authors confirmed in vitro that a few CMV-associated chains were specific for CMV antigens.

This clonotype was obtained from a woman between 25 and 40 years old in good health and CMV-seronegative. The sample taken for sequencing was PBMCs. The rearrangement joins TRBV11-3 to TRBJ2-2, with TRBD1 as a possible D gene (6 bases). This CDR3 reads CASSLGRGQAGELFF. In DNA form, the CDR3 reads TGTGCCAGCAGCTTGGGCAGGGGACAAGCCGGGGAGCTGTTTTTT.